This T cell receptor beta chain was identified in a study of shared clonotypes between healthy human individuals. To note about this clone: As yet, its antigen is unknown.

Recent acute infections and vaccinations were absent in the healthy HIV-negative adult donors. Study-wide results and caveats: Expectations were that clonotype sharing among donors would be affected by sequencing depth.

TCRdb's copy holds only in-frame clones and misses some; the assay was immunoSEQ multiplex PCR. The sample holds some 2,400,000 clones; 90% to 97% are singletons and the top ten take 0.1% to 0.15%. The clonotype comes from a man in his late teens or twenties in good health. The sample taken for sequencing was naive CD4+ T cells sorted from blood. Subset indicated: CD45RA+ positively selected.

CDR3 region: CASSSQGPGSQFF. The CDR3 DNA reads as TGTGCCAGCAGCTCCCAGGGGCCTGGCTCACAGTTCTTC. This sequence joins TRBV7-3 and TRBJ2-1; TRBD1 is a possible D gene (6 bases). This CDR3 has 13 amino acids. Germline V gene lookup returns CDR1 SGHTA and CDR2 FQGTGA. The ends were cut back, 4 bases at V and 13 bases at J, with 17 bases in the middle.